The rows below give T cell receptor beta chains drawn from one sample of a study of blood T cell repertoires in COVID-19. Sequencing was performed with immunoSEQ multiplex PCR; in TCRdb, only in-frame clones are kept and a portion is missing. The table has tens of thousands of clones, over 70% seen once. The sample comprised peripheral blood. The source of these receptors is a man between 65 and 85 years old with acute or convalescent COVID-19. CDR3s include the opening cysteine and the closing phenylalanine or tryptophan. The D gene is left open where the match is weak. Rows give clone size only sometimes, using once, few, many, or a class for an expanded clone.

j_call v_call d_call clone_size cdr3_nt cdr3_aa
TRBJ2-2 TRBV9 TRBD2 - TGTGCCAGCAGCGTAACTAGCGGGGGAAATCGGGGCACCGGGGAGCTGTTTTTT CASSVTSGGNRGTGELFF
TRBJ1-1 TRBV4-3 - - TGCGCCAGCAGCCAAGGAGATTTGATCTCTGAAGCTTTCTTT CASSQGDLISEAFF
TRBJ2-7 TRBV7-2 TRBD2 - TGTGCCAGCAGCCAAGCGGGGGGTTTTTCACGTTACGAGCAGTACTTC CASSQAGGFSRYEQYF
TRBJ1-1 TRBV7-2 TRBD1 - TGTGCCAGCAGCTCTACACAGGGGAGTCACCACACTGAAGCTTTCTTT CASSSTQGSHHTEAFF
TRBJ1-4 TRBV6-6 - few TGTGCCAGCAGTCTAGTCACACAGGGATCCTTTGCGCGAGAAAAACTGTTTTTT CASSLVTQGSFAREKLFF
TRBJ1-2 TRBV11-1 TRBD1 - TGTGCCAGCAGCTCGACAGGGACGCTTAACTATGGCTACACCTTC CASSSTGTLNYGYTF
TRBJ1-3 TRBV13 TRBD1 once TGTGCCAGCAGCCAGCCGGGACAGGGGAGCTCTGGAAACACCATATATTTT CASSQPGQGSSGNTIYF
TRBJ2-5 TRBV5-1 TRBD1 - TGCGCCAGCAGCATCGGGACAGGGGGTCGGGAGACCCAGTACTTC CASSIGTGGRETQYF
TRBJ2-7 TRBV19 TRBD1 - TGTGCCAGTAGTAAATTGGGACAGGGGGTCCACGAGCAGTACTTC CASSKLGQGVHEQYF
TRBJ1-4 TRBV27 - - TGTGCCAGCAGTTTATATTCGGGGGGCGTTCGTGAAAAACTGTTTTTT CASSLYSGGVREKLFF
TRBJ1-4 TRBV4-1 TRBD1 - TGCGCCAGCAGCCAAGGGGCCGGAAGCTCGCCTGGGACAGGGGGACGAGAAAAACTGTTTTTT CASSQGAGSSPGTGGREKLFF
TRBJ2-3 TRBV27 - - TGTGCCAGCAGTCCTAGGGGGGGGCGGGGCACAGATACGCAGTATTTT CASSPRGGRGTDTQYF
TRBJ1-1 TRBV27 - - TGTGCCAGCAGTTTTACAGGGAACACTGAAGCTTTCTTT CASSFTGNTEAFF
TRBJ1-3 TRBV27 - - TGTGCCAGCGTAAAATGGCGGGCCCACTCTGGAAACACCATATATTTT CASVKWRAHSGNTIYF
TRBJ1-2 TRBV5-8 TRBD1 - TGTGCCAGCAGCTTGATGGGACAGGGTGGATATGGCTACACCTTC CASSLMGQGGYGYTF
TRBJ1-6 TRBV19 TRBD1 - TGTGCCAGTAGTGGGACAGGGGGCATGAATAATTCACCCCTCCACTTT CASSGTGGMNNSPLHF
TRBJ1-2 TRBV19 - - TGTGCCAGTAGTGGGATCCGGTACGGGGGTAACTATGGCTACACCTTC CASSGIRYGGNYGYTF
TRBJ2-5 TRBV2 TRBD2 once TGTGCCAGCAGGCGGGGGGGAGGCGGTCAAGAGACCCAGTACTTC CASRRGGGGQETQYF
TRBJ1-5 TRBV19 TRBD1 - TGTGCCAGTAGTGAGTTGGACAGGGGGAGCAATCAGCCCCAGCATTTT CASSELDRGSNQPQHF
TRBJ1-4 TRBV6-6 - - TGTGCCAGCAGTCCCGGCTCGGGGGCAACTAATGAAAAACTGTTTTTT CASSPGSGATNEKLFF
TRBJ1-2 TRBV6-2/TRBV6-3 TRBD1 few TGTGCCAGCAGTTACCGGGACAGGGTCGTTATCGATGGCTACACCTTC CASSYRDRVVIDGYTF
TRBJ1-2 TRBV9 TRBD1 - TGTGCCAGCTCCCGGGACAGGGGGCTAATAGAGGGCTACACCTTC CASSRDRGLIEGYTF
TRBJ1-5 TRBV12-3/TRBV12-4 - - TGTGCCAGCAGTTTAACAGCTAATCAGCCCCAGCATTTT CASSLTANQPQHF
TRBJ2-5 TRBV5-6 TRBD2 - TGTGCCAGCAGCCAAACTAGCGGGGGGGCCTGGGGGACCCAGTACTTC CASSQTSGGAWGTQYF
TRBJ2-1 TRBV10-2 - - TGCGCCAGCGGGCGACAACAGGCTACTTGGGAGCAGTTCTTC CASGRQQATWEQFF
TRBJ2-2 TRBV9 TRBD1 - TGTGCCAGCAGCCCCTGGACAGGGCGCACCGGGGAGCTGTTTTTT CASSPWTGRTGELFF
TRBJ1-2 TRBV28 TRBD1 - TGTGCCAGCAGTCCTCCCGGGACAGGGGACGGCTACACCTTC CASSPPGTGDGYTF
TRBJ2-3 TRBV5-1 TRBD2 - TGCGCCCGCAGCAGGGCGGGCGCGGGGGGGCCAGATACGCAGTATTTT CARSRAGAGGPDTQYF
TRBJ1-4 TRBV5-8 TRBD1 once TGTGCCAGCAGCCACGGGAGGACAGGGATTAATGAAAAACTGTTTTTT CASSHGRTGINEKLFF
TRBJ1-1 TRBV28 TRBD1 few TGTGCCAGCAGTCCAAGACAGGGGAGGAACACTGAAGCTTTCTTT CASSPRQGRNTEAFF
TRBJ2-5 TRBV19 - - TGTGCCAGTCAACGGGACACCAACCAAGAGACCCAGTACTTC CASQRDTNQETQYF
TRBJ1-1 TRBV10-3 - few TGTGCCATCAGTGAACAGGTCACCGAAGCTTTCTTT CAISEQVTEAFF
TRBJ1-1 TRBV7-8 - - TGTGCCAGCAGCTTAGGGGTTCCAGGGGACCTCATGAACACTGAAGCTTTCTTT CASSLGVPGDLMNTEAFF
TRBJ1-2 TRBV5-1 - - TGCGCCAGCAGCTTGGAGGGGCAGATACATGGCTACACCTTC CASSLEGQIHGYTF
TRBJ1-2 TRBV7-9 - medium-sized TGTGCCGGACATCCGGTGGTAACAGGCTACACCTTC CAGHPVVTGYTF
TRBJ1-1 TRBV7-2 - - TGTGCCACCAACCCACCGAGAGTGAACACTGAAGCTTTCTTT CATNPPRVNTEAFF
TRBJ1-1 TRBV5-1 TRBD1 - TGCGCCAGCAGCAGGACAGGAGGGGGATCGAACACTGAAGCTTTCTTT CASSRTGGGSNTEAFF
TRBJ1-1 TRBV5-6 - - TGTGCCAGCAGCTTGAACAGGGAAGCTTTCTTT CASSLNREAFF
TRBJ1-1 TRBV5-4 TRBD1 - TGTGCCAGCAGCCGCGGGACAGAGGACACTGAAGCTTTCTTT CASSRGTEDTEAFF
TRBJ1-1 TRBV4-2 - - TGTGCCAGCAGCCAAGACAGGACCGGGCTCAGGGACACTGAAGCTTTCTTT CASSQDRTGLRDTEAFF
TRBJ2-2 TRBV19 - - TGTGCCAGTACCTTATCCAGGGCGGCCGGGGAGCTGTTTTTT CASTLSRAAGELFF
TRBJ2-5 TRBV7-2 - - TGTGCCAGCAGACACACTAGCAGCACGGAGACCCAGTACTTC CASRHTSSTETQYF
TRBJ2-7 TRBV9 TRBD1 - TGTGCCAGCAGCCCCACGGACAGGGGGGGTTCGGAGCAGTACTTC CASSPTDRGGSEQYF
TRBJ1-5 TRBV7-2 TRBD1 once TGTGCCAGCAGCCAAAGACAGGGACGTCAGCCCCAGCATTTT CASSQRQGRQPQHF
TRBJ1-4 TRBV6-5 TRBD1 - TGTGCCAGCAGTTCACCGGGACAGGTTAATGAAAAACTGTTTTTT CASSSPGQVNEKLFF